This T cell receptor (beta chain) came from a study of OX40 agonist ivuxolimab in advanced cancers. Overall study: The patients got ivuxolimab, which is an agonistic anti-OX40 (CD134) antibody. Melanoma, hepatocellular carcinoma, head and neck or renal cell cancer occurred in dose-escalation patients. Partial responses occurred in three patients (one hepatocellular carcinoma, two cutaneous melanoma). Study results and limitations: Relatively little clonal expansion, among the lowest observed, appeared in partial responders at 0.1-3.0 mg/kg.

The CDR3 has 13 amino acids. The trim removed 2 bases at V and 7 bases at J, leaving 5 bases unmatched. CDR1 and CDR2 (germline): WSHSY, SAAADI. As regards this clone: Its target is not known.

Generated by immunoSEQ multiplex PCR, the TCRdb table keeps only in-frame clones and is missing some. This table holds 90,000 to 95,000 clones, around 87% found once. The sample in question was CD4+ or CD8+ T cells sorted from blood, obtained in a trial of the OX40 agonist ivuxolimab. The source is an adult with an advanced solid tumor such as melanoma, head and neck, liver or kidney cancer. The gene calls are TRBV10-2 and TRBJ2-7; 7 bases match TRBD2. CDR3 DNA sequence: TGCGCCAGCAGTGAGCGGGAGGAACGGGAGCAGTACTTC. Its translation is CASSEREEREQYF.